The 32 T cell receptor beta chains below were found in one sample sequenced in a study of breast tumors, draining lymph nodes, adjacent tissues. TCRdb independently ran MiXCR on the multiplex PCR reads; one entry per CDR3 protein. The table includes about 200,000 distinct CDR3 sequences, 30% to 40% detected once. Breast cancer patients provided tissue from their axillary draining lymph nodes. Sequences were obtained from axillary lymph node tissue. All receptors derive from a female donor with breast cancer. Some clones in this sample may be carry-over from other donors' samples.

This clonotype was counted ten times or more. Here the CDR3 DNA reads TGTGCCAGCAGCAGCCCAACTCCCTCCTACAATGAGCAGTTCTTC. It translates to CASSSPTPSYNEQFF. The rearrangement joins TRBV5-4 to TRBJ2-1; no clear D gene. CDR1 and CDR2 from the germline V gene are SGHNT and YYREEE (reference sequence). The CDR3 spans 15 residues. Trimming shortened V by 4 bases and J by 0 bases, and 11 bases separated the two germline ends.

This clonotype was observed many times. The CDR3 protein is CATSPLRQGMGNTGELFF. The CDR3 nucleotides read TGTGCCACCTCGCCCCTTAGGCAGGGGATGGGGAACACCGGGGAGCTGTTTTTT. The chain has TRBV6-5 and TRBJ2-2; tentatively, D is TRBD1 (6 bases). This CDR3 spans 18 amino acids. The V end was cut by 10 bases, the J end by 1 base, with 25 bases between. Germline CDR1 is MNHEY and CDR2 is SVGAGI.

This chain joins TRBV20-1 and TRBJ1-5, with D perhaps TRBD1 (6 bases). Per germline, CDR1 DFQATT and CDR2 SNEGSKA (reference sequence). The CDR3 has 12 amino acids. Trimming took 7 bases from V and 3 from J, leaving 10 bases between them. The CDR3 reads CSEQGTNQPQHF. CDR3 coding DNA: TGCAGTGAGCAGGGGACCAATCAGCCCCAGCATTTT.

This clonotype was detected many times. The genes are TRBV12-3 or TRBV12-4 and TRBJ2-1; 11 nucleotides line up with TRBD2. After removal of 10 bases from V and 9 bases from J, the junction contained 17 bases not matched to a gene. CDR3 length: 16 amino acids. The CDR3 DNA is TGTGCCATCCTCACTCGTAGCGGGGGGGCCGGGGCTGAGCAGTTCTTC. Translated: CAILTRSGGAGAEQFF.

This clonotype was seen many times. V gene TRBV11-3 combines with J gene TRBJ2-3, with 11 bases lining up with TRBD1. The CDR3 has 16 residues. The V gene's germline CDR1 is SGHNT and CDR2 YENEEA. V gave up 5 bases and J gave up 5 bases; unmatched junction bases: 9. Here the CDR3 reads CASSRGTGGVRDTQYF. The CDR3 DNA reads as TGTGCCAGCAGCCGTGGGACAGGGGGTGTGAGAGATACGCAGTATTTT.

This rearrangement joins TRBV7-2 to TRBJ2-7, with 8 bases aligning to TRBD1. After removal of 5 bases from V and 3 bases from J, the junction contained 6 bases not matched to a gene. Germline V gene data show CDR1 as SGHTA and CDR2 as FQGNSA. The CDR3 is made up of 14 amino acids. This CDR3 reads CASSHWTGNYEQYF. The CDR3 coding sequence is TGTGCCAGCAGCCATTGGACAGGGAACTACGAGCAGTACTTC. The variable domain in full, with the rest retrieved from reference TRBV7-2 and TRBJ2-7, is GAGVSQSPSNKVTEKGKDVELRCDPISGHTALYWYRQSLGQGLEFLIYFQGNSAPDKSGLPSDRFSAERTGGSVSTLTIQRTQQEDSAVYLCASSHWTGNYEQYFGPGTRLTVT.

This clonotype was counted ten times or more. The chain combines TRBV3-1 with TRBJ1-6; 7 bases agree with TRBD1. Germline values: CDR1 LGHDT, CDR2 YNNKEL (reference sequence). CDR3 length equals 14 residues. Germline trimming cut 4 bases from V and 10 bases from J; bases unmatched to any gene: 7. The CDR3 DNA reads TGTGCCAGCAGCCGGCCAGGGGGAGGGTCACCCCTCCACTTT. It yields the protein CASSRPGGGSPLHF.

This clonotype was recorded a few times. The J gene is TRBJ2-5, the V gene TRBV27; D may match TRBD1 or TRBD2 (6 bases each). Trimming took off 6 bases at V and 1 base at J, with 24 bases between the two ends. This CDR3 contains 18 residues. The germline CDR1 and CDR2 sequences are MNHEY and SMNVEV (reference sequence). DNA for the CDR3: TGTGCCAGCAGCTACTCCCGGGGGCCAACCCGAGCCCAAGAGACCCAGTACTTC. The encoded protein is CASSYSRGPTRAQETQYF.

This clonotype has a count of ten or more. The V gene is TRBV24-1, the J gene TRBJ2-2; 7 bases agree with TRBD1. The CDR3 totals 18 residues. The ends lost 5 bases at V and 1 base at J; junction bases unmatched: 12. Germline-derived CDR1 and CDR2 are KGHDR and SFDVKD. The DNA of the CDR3 is TGTGCCACCAGTGGTATACCGGGACAGCAACAGAACACCGGGGAGCTGTTTTTT. Translation: CATSGIPGQQQNTGELFF.

This clonotype was recorded many times. The chain combines TRBV2 with TRBJ2-5, with D perhaps matching TRBD2 (6 bases). Germline values: CDR1 SNHLY, CDR2 FYNNEI. The CDR3 runs 14 residues. V was shortened by 8 bases and J by 2 bases, with 15 bases between the two germline ends. CDR3 DNA: TGTGCCAGCGCCTCCGGGACTGCTCAAGAGACCCAGTACTTC. This sequence encodes CASASGTAQETQYF.

This clonotype was picked up many times. The V and J genes are TRBV4-1 and TRBJ2-1; D remains ambiguous. The germline V and J ends were trimmed by 0 bases and 8 bases, with 5 bases remaining between them. CDR1 is MGHRA and CDR2 is YSYEKL in the germline V gene. The CDR3 runs 12 residues. CDR3 DNA sequence: TGCGCCAGCAGCCAAGATGGAGATGAGCAGTTCTTC. It codes for CASSQDGDEQFF.

Concerning this clonotype: This may be a read error, as it is one base from a much larger clone. The chain couples TRBV6-5 to TRBJ2-5; D may be TRBD1 (5 bases). Between the trimmed V and J ends, which lost 5 bases and 4 bases, there was a span of 17 bases. The CDR3 totals 15 residues. The germline gives CDR1 MNHEY, CDR2 SVGAGI. CDR3 sequence: CASSNPEPGPETQYF. The CDR3 DNA follows: TGTGCCAGCAGTAACCCGGAGCCAGGGCCAGAGACCCAGTACTTC.

The chain is built from TRBV29-1 and TRBJ2-1; 12 nucleotides align to TRBD2. Germline V CDR1 and CDR2: SQVTM, ANQGSEA. Losses at the gene ends were 3 bases for V and 4 bases for J; bases not matched to a gene: 10. This CDR3 spans 17 amino acids. CDR3 loop: CSVEEYLAGGNYNEQFF. Here the CDR3 DNA reads TGCAGCGTTGAGGAGTATCTAGCGGGAGGGAATTACAATGAGCAGTTCTTC.

As regards this clonotype: The junction shows a germline mismatch at one end, possibly a read error. V gene TRBV6-2 or TRBV6-3 combines with J gene TRBJ1-2; D gene ambiguous. The CDR3 contains 12 residues. Germline assignment: CDR1 MNHEY and CDR2 SVGEGT. CDR3 coding DNA: TGTGCCAGCAGTCACTCCGGGTATGGCTACACCTTC. It specifies CASSHSGYGYTF.

The chain joins TRBV10-3 to TRBJ1-2, with unresolved D. V lost 6 bases to trimming and J lost 4 bases, with 15 bases between them. The CDR3 is 14 residues long. Germline loops: CDR1 ENHRY, CDR2 SYGVKD. The CDR3 nucleotides are TGTGCCATCAGATCAGCGGGTAGCTCCTATGGCTACACCTTC. Amino acid sequence: CAIRSAGSSYGYTF.

Concerning this clonotype: One junction end disagrees with the germline gene, perhaps due to a read error. The chain uses TRBV20-1 and TRBJ2-7; maybe TRBD2 (6 bases). Germline CDR1 is DFQATT and CDR2 is SNEGSKA (reference sequence). The CDR3 spans 15 residues. The CDR3 sequence is CSTRGFSGTTYEQYF. CDR3 DNA: TGCAGTACTAGAGGTTTTAGCGGAACCACCTACGAGCAGTACTTC.

This clonotype was seen ten or more times. The chain combines TRBV5-1 with TRBJ2-7; 12 bases line up with TRBD2. Per germline, CDR1 SGHRS and CDR2 YFSETQ. The CDR3 totals 16 residues. With 4 bases clipped from V and 7 bases from J, the junction kept 12 bases outside the gene matches. The CDR3 bases are TGCGCCAGCAGCGTAACTAGCGGGGGGCCCTTGGGGGAGCAGTACTTC. It encodes CASSVTSGGPLGEQYF.

This clonotype showed up many times. The gene calls are TRBV11-2 and TRBJ2-5; the D gene is possibly TRBD2 (7 bases). V was cut by 5 bases and J by 2 bases, with 15 bases left in between. Germline V gene sequence: CDR1 SGHAT, CDR2 FQNNGV. This CDR3 region has 15 residues. CDR3 sequence: CASSDGGREQETQYF. CDR3 coding DNA: TGTGCCAGCAGCGACGGGGGGCGGGAGCAAGAGACCCAGTACTTC.

With respect to this clonotype: A read error may account for a junction end that differs from germline. The chain couples TRBV7-8 to TRBJ1-2; D gene uncertain. The CDR3 extends over 15 amino acids. In germline, CDR1 is SGHVS, CDR2 FQNEAQ. The chain's CDR3 is CASSQDDPTTYGYPF. DNA for the CDR3: TGTGCCAGCAGCCAGGACGACCCTACGACCTATGGCTACCCCTTC.

This clonotype has ten or more counts. J is TRBJ1-2 and V is TRBV20-1, with unresolved D. Trimming removed 0 bases from V and 5 bases from J, with 16 bases in between. The germline V gene has CDR1 DFQATT and CDR2 SNEGSKA (reference sequence). There are 15 residues in the CDR3. The CDR3 reads CSAREYSPILYGYTF. CDR3 bases: TGCAGTGCTAGAGAGTACAGCCCTATTCTGTATGGCTACACCTTC.

V usage is TRBV10-3 and J usage is TRBJ2-3, with TRBD1 matching over 11 bases. Trimming cost V 6 bases and J 4 bases; bases outside gene matches: 6. CDR1 and CDR2 (germline): ENHRY, SYGVKD. The CDR3 has 15 residues. The CDR3 region is CAIRGTGGASDTQYF. The CDR3 DNA reads TGTGCCATCAGGGGGACAGGGGGGGCATCAGATACGCAGTATTTT.

The genes are TRBV28 and TRBJ1-2, with a weak D call TRBD1 (6 bases). Germline lookup yields CDR1 MDHEN and CDR2 SYDVKM. Trimming took 6 bases from V and 3 from J, leaving 14 bases between them. The CDR3 contains 14 residues. Here the CDR3 DNA reads TGTGCCAGCAGAGAGGCTACAGGGTACTATGGCTACACCTTC. This translates into CASREATGYYGYTF.

Many counts were recorded for this clonotype. The chain recombines TRBV11-1 with TRBJ2-5; D unresolved. Deletions cut 1 base from V and 2 bases from J, with 11 bases between. The CDR3 has 15 residues. In germline, CDR1 is SGHAT, CDR2 FQDESV (reference sequence). Written as DNA, the CDR3 is TGTGCCAGCAGCTTAGTTCGGGCAGCACAAGAGACCCAGTACTTC. As protein: CASSLVRAAQETQYF.

The chain joins TRBV20-1 to TRBJ2-3; 8 nucleotides line up with TRBD2. The CDR3 contains 14 residues. CDR1 and CDR2 (germline): DFQATT, SNEGSKA (reference sequence). V shed 5 bases, J shed 11 bases, and the junction held 15 bases outside the gene matches. The CDR3 loop is CSAQGLGRVNEQYF. CDR3 sequence (DNA): TGCAGTGCTCAGGGACTAGGAAGGGTCAATGAGCAGTATTTT.

This clonotype was seen repeatedly, ten times or more. The chain has TRBV6-1 and TRBJ2-2; D gene ambiguous. V lost 7 bases and J lost 1, with 10 bases in between. There are 14 residues in the CDR3. Germline CDR1 MNHNS, CDR2 SASEGT. CDR3: CASKGQLNTGELFF. CDR3 coding DNA: TGTGCCAGCAAGGGCCAGTTGAACACCGGGGAGCTGTTTTTT.

This clonotype was seen many times. J is TRBJ2-1 and V is TRBV10-3, with TRBD2 matching 7 bases. There are 15 residues in the CDR3. With 0 bases clipped from V and 6 bases from J, the junction kept 5 bases outside the gene matches. Germline CDR1 and CDR2: ENHRY and SYGVKD. DNA of the CDR3: TGTGCCATCAGTGAGTCCGCCGGGACTACCAATGAGCAGTTCTTC. Translating gives CAISESAGTTNEQFF.

The sample holds many counts of this clonotype. This chain links TRBV7-2 with TRBJ2-3; possible D gene TRBD2, 6 bases. Trimming stripped 2 bases from V and 0 bases from J, with 18 bases between. CDR3 length: 18 residues. Germline values: CDR1 SGHTA, CDR2 FQGNSA. The DNA of the CDR3 is TGTGCCAGCAGCTTACGCGGCGGGTTAGCGGCTAGCACAGATACGCAGTATTTT. Its translation: CASSLRGGLAASTDTQYF.

This clonotype was seen once. This CDR3 is missing its conserved last phenylalanine or tryptophan, likely due to a read error. This chain uses TRBV6-6 with TRBJ2-3, with D perhaps matching TRBD1 (6 bases). V was pared by 6 bases and J by 0 bases, with 10 bases between. Germline V gene data show CDR1 as MNHNY and CDR2 as SVGAGI (reference sequence). The CDR3 consists of 14 residues. The CDR3 reads CASRPQGSTDTQYL. CDR3 DNA: TGTGCCAGCAGGCCACAGGGAAGCACAGATACGCAGTATCTT.

This chain uses TRBV5-6 with TRBJ1-1; D may be TRBD1 (6 bases). Germline V gene data show CDR1 as SGHDT and CDR2 as YYEEEE. This CDR3 is built from 13 residues. Trimming removed 1 base from V and 13 bases from J, with 17 bases in between. The CDR3 DNA follows: TGTGCCAGCAGCTTGTTCGGGGGCCCCGACGGTTTCTTT. The encoded protein is CASSLFGGPDGFF.

This clonotype has a count of ten or more. V is TRBV30 and J is TRBJ2-7, with no clear D. There are 14 residues in the CDR3. Germline CDR1 is GTSNPN and CDR2 is SVGIG (reference sequence). Trimming removed 3 bases at V and 3 bases at J, with 15 bases between. Here the CDR3 DNA reads TGTGCCTGGAGAACTGTGAGCTCCATCTACGAGCAGTACTTC. Protein: CAWRTVSSIYEQYF.

Many counts were recorded for this clonotype. J is TRBJ2-1 and V is TRBV7-2, with TRBD2 matching 11 bases. V lost 5 bases to trimming and J lost 7 bases; unmatched junction nucleotides: 10. This CDR3 is built from 16 residues. CDR1 is SGHTA and CDR2 is FQGNSA in the germline V gene. As DNA, the CDR3 is TGTGCCAGCAGCAGCAAACTAGCGGGAGAAGGAAATGAGCAGTTCTTC. Translation gives CASSSKLAGEGNEQFF.

The chain combines TRBV19 with TRBJ1-1; no clear D gene. V lost 1 base, J lost 1 base, and 13 bases lay in between. The CDR3 has 16 residues. Per the germline V gene, CDR1 is LNHDA and CDR2 is SQIVND (reference sequence). The CDR3 coding sequence is TGTGCCAGTAGTATAGTCCTCAGGTCGGGGAACACTGAAGCTTTCTTT. Translated: CASSIVLRSGNTEAFF. Full variable domain (rest looked up from reference TRBV19 and TRBJ1-1): DGGITQSPKYLFRKEGQNVTLSCEQNLNHDAMYWYRQDPGQGLRLIYYSQIVNDFQKGDIAEGYSVSREKKESFPLTVTSAQKNPTAFYLCASSIVLRSGNTEAFFGQGTRLTVV.